One and the same sample provided the 6 T cell receptor beta chains below, sequenced in a study of radiotherapy plus CTLA-4 blockade in lung cancer. Generated by immunoSEQ multiplex PCR, the TCRdb table keeps only in-frame clones and is missing some. The sample holds around 99,000 clones, around 90% seen once. The starting material was peripheral blood, obtained from a patient treated with radiotherapy plus ipilimumab. These receptors came from a human donor with non-small cell lung cancer that progressed on radiotherapy plus ipilimumab.

This clone occurred a few times. The J gene is TRBJ2-7, the V gene TRBV14; 7 nucleotides match TRBD1. This CDR3 has 15 amino acids. The J segment lost 4 bases and the V segment lost 1 base, leaving 7 bases of the junction unmatched. Per the germline V gene, CDR1 is SGHDN and CDR2 is FVKESK. CDR3 in DNA: TGTGCCAGCAGCCAAGCCGGGACAGCGGTTTACGAGCAGTACTTC. This gives the protein CASSQAGTAVYEQYF.

This clone was counted once. The rearrangement links TRBV29-1 to TRBJ2-5; tentatively, D is TRBD1 or TRBD2 (6 bases each). Germline V lookup: CDR1 SQVTM, CDR2 ANQGSEA. With 5 bases removed from V and 5 bases from J, the gap between germline ends came to 15 bases. The CDR3 is made up of 13 amino acids. CDR3 residues: CSVRRGVAETQYF. In DNA, the CDR3 is TGCAGCGTTAGAAGGGGGGTAGCCGAGACCCAGTACTTC.

This rearrangement joins TRBV28 to TRBJ1-4; possible D gene TRBD1, 5 bases. Deletions cut 4 bases from V and 3 bases from J, with 15 bases between. This CDR3 has 16 amino acids. Germline values: CDR1 MDHEN, CDR2 SYDVKM. CDR3 bases: TGTGCCAGCAGTTCCCCAGGAAGGGGATCTAATGAAAAACTGTTTTTT. Its translation is CASSSPGRGSNEKLFF.

This chain joins TRBV7-9 and TRBJ2-2; D gene uncertain. CDR1 and CDR2 from the germline V gene are SEHNR and FQNEAQ (reference sequence). V lost 7 bases and J lost 6, with 15 bases in between. The CDR3 consists of 14 residues. CDR3 nucleotides: TGTGCCAGCATCCGGCCTGGGCTTCCCGGGGAGCTGTTTTTT. Protein sequence: CASIRPGLPGELFF.

As for this clone: One end of the junction is discordant with germline, which a read error may explain. The V call is TRBV7-7, the J call TRBJ2-3; D is possibly TRBD2 (6 bases). Per the germline V gene, CDR1 is SSHAT and CDR2 is FNYEAQ (reference sequence). The CDR3 covers 16 residues. The DNA for the CDR3 is TGTGCTAGCAGCTGGGAACCGGAGGGAGCTACAGATACGCAGTATTTT. It is translated as CASSWEPEGATDTQYF.

The rearrangement joins TRBV25-1 to TRBJ2-7; possible D gene TRBD1, 5 bases. Trimming left V 3 bases short and J 0 bases short, with 6 bases between. Germline V gene data show CDR1 as MGHDK and CDR2 as SYGVNS. The CDR3 runs 13 residues. The CDR3 here is CASSDRASYEQYF. Written as DNA, the CDR3 is TGTGCCAGCAGTGACAGGGCCTCCTACGAGCAGTACTTC.